What follows describes a single T cell receptor beta chain. The antigen remains undetermined. The source of the sample is a study of cytomegalovirus exposure and HLA in healthy donors. Study in general: From about 170 million T cells, an earlier analysis saw roughly 120 million unique TCR beta sequences. Genotyping of 300 to 450 donors showed that 70% to 90% belonged to the Caucasian-associated ancestry cluster. General study results and limits: Cytomegalovirus-associated status was assigned to about 180 TCR beta chains. In a later analysis, a missense DCLRE1C variant was linked to TCR beta V- and J-gene trimming.

Per the germline V gene, CDR1 is MDHEN and CDR2 is SYDVKM. The CDR3 is 11 amino acids. Use of 60 Vbeta and 13 Jbeta primers characterized the PCR. Libraries were prepared by immunoSEQ multiplex PCR; TCRdb keeps only in-frame clonotypes and omits some of them. The sample has 150,000 to 200,000 clones, roughly four fifths seen once. Sequenced sample: PBMCs. This chain connects TRBV28 to TRBJ1-1; TRBD1 is a possible D gene (5 bases). The TCR sequence derives from a man between 18 and 35 years old in good health and CMV-seronegative. CDR3 residues: CASTANTEAFF. CDR3 DNA: TGTGCTTCGACAGCGAACACTGAAGCTTTCTTT.